The source of this T cell receptor (beta chain) is a study of shared clonotypes between healthy human individuals. The assay was immunoSEQ multiplex PCR, and TCRdb's table has in-frame clones only and misses some. There are some 1 million clones in the sample; around 76% occur only once, and less than 1.5% lies in the top ten. Regarding this clone: Its antigen is still unknown.

The CDR3 consists of 15 residues. Germline assignment: CDR1 MNHEY and CDR2 SVGAGI. Trimming removed 6 bases at V and 2 bases at J, with 17 bases between. General observations from the study: Larger estimated richness was generally recorded for naive subsets relative to memory subsets.

Sequences were obtained from memory CD4+ T cells sorted from blood. Documented subset: CD45RA-negative fraction. This TCR derives from a man aged 18 to 29 in good health. The chain carries TRBV6-5 and TRBJ2-7, with D possibly being TRBD2 (6 bases). Written as DNA, the CDR3 is TGTGCCAGCAGGGGCGGGATACCCGGCCCCTACGAGCAGTACTTC. Its protein is CASRGGIPGPYEQYF.